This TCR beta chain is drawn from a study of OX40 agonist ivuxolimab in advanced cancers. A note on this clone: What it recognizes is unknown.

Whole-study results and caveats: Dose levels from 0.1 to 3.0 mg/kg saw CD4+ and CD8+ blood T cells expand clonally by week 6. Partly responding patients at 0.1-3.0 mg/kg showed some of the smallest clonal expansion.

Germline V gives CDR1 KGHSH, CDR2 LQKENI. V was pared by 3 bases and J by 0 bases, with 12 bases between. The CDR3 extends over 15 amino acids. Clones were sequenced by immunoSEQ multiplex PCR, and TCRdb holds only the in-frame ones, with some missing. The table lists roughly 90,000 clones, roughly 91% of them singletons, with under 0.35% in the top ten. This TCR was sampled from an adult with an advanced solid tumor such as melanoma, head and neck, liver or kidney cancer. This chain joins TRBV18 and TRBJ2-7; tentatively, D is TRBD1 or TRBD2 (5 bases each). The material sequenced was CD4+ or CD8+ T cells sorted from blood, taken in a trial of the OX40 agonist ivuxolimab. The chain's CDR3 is CASSPRDAYSYEQYF. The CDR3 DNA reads TGTGCCAGCTCACCCCGGGACGCCTACTCCTACGAGCAGTACTTC.